Shown below are 9 T cell receptor beta chains from a single sample sequenced in a study of regulatory and conventional T cells in RAG deficiency. The method was immunoSEQ multiplex PCR; TCRdb's version includes in-frame clones alone and lacks a portion of them. The table records some 21,000 clones, roughly 96% of them present only once. Genomic DNA came from blood conventional CD4+ T cells gated CD25-low CD127-high. This sample also belongs to another study, concerning regulatory T cells. From that second work: Primers: 52 TRBV forward and 13 TRBJ reverse.

Sequenced sample: CD25- CD4+ T cells sorted from blood. The receptor set was obtained from a human donor in good health.

The CDR3 nucleotides are TGTGCCAGCAGACAGGGGGCGCCGAGGAATTCACCCCTCCACTTT. This translates into CASRQGAPRNSPLHF. The chain links TRBV27 to TRBJ1-6, with 9 bases identical to TRBD1. The germline V gene has CDR1 MNHEY and CDR2 SMNVEV (reference sequence). The CDR3 runs 15 residues. Unmatched junction bases numbered 7, after V lost 6 bases and J lost 7 bases.

This chain links TRBV6-5 with TRBJ1-5, with 9 bases lining up with TRBD1. Per the germline V gene, CDR1 is MNHEY and CDR2 is SVGAGI. J gave up 2 bases and V 5 bases, and 4 bases lay outside the gene matches. The CDR3 extends over 15 amino acids. In DNA, the CDR3 is TGTGCCAGCAGTCACCGGACAGGGGGCAATCAGCCCCAGCATTTT. As protein: CASSHRTGGNQPQHF.

The chain recombines TRBV28 with TRBJ1-5, with D unresolved. This CDR3 comprises 12 residues. Germline CDR1 MDHEN, CDR2 SYDVKM. Trimming cost V 5 bases and J 5 bases, with 7 bases left between them. The CDR3 DNA reads as TGTGCCAGCAGTAGTAGAGATCAGCCCCAGCATTTT. Translation: CASSSRDQPQHF.

This clone was recorded once. The V and J genes are TRBV5-1 and TRBJ2-1, with 10 positions matching TRBD1. Germline V CDR1 and CDR2: SGHRS, YFSETQ. V shed 0 bases, J shed 7 bases, and the junction held 4 bases outside the gene matches. The CDR3 runs to 15 residues. CDR3 in DNA: TGCGCCAGCAGCTTGGAGACAGGGGGCGCGAATGAGCAGTTCTTC. Translating it yields CASSLETGGANEQFF. Full variable domain (rest looked up from reference TRBV5-1 and TRBJ2-1): KAGVTQTPRYLIKTRGQQVTLSCSPISGHRSVSWYQQTPGQGLQFLFEYFSETQRNKGNFPGRFSGRQFSNSRSEMNVSTLELGDSALYLCASSLETGGANEQFFGPGTRLTVL.

The V gene is TRBV7-9, the J gene TRBJ1-1; no firm D call. Germline V gene sequence: CDR1 SEHNR, CDR2 FQNEAQ (reference sequence). The length of the CDR3 is 14 residues. Between the trimmed V and J ends, which lost 2 bases and 2 bases, there was a span of 9 bases. The CDR3 sequence: CASSLSTHNTEAFF. The CDR3, as DNA: TGTGCCAGCAGCTTATCAACTCATAACACTGAAGCTTTCTTT. The full variable domain, completed using reference TRBV7-9 and TRBJ1-1, is DTGVSQNPRHKITKRGQNVTFRCDPISEHNRLYWYRQTLGQGPEFLTYFQNEAQLEKSRLLSDRFSAERPKGSFSTLEIQRTEQGDSAMYLCASSLSTHNTEAFFGQGTRLTVV.

The chain joins TRBV29-1 to TRBJ2-5, with a possible D match to TRBD1 (5 bases). CDR3 length: 13 residues. V was trimmed by 6 bases and J by 5 bases, leaving 16 bases between them. Germline values: CDR1 SQVTM, CDR2 ANQGSEA. The CDR3 DNA follows: TGCAGCGTGGGGCTTAGGATTAGGGAGACCCAGTACTTC. This translates into CSVGLRIRETQYF.

The genes are TRBV19 and TRBJ1-6, with 7 bases identical to TRBD1. Germline V CDR1 and CDR2: LNHDA, SQIVND (reference sequence). V lost 6 bases, J lost 7 bases, and 6 bases stayed unmatched. The CDR3 covers 14 residues. The CDR3 here is CASRTGTENSPLHF. The CDR3 DNA reads as TGTGCCAGTAGGACCGGGACAGAGAATTCACCCCTCCACTTT.

The V gene is TRBV11-2, the J gene TRBJ2-3; a weak D match, TRBD2 (7 bases). Germline CDR1 SGHAT, CDR2 FQNNGV. V lost 1 base, J lost 5 bases, and 16 bases lay in between. This CDR3 contains 16 residues. CDR3 sequence reads: CASSLVMGGQGDTQYF. DNA of the CDR3: TGTGCCAGCAGCTTAGTGATGGGGGGGCAGGGAGATACGCAGTATTTT.

V is TRBV7-9 and J is TRBJ2-7, with D possibly TRBD2 on 5 matching bases. The CDR3 loop spans 13 amino acids. Trimming pared 8 bases from V and 1 base from J, leaving 12 bases between. The germline gives CDR1 SEHNR, CDR2 FQNEAQ (reference sequence). The CDR3 nucleotides read TGTGCCAGCCTGCTAGCCGGTTCCTACGAGCAGTACTTC. It is translated as CASLLAGSYEQYF.